These T cell receptor beta chains were read from a single sample in a study of T cell responses to AZD1222 COVID-19 vaccine. Some clones are missing from TCRdb's copy, which holds only in-frame ones; the method was immunoSEQ multiplex PCR. The table lists 100,000 to 150,000 clones, approximately 90% of them singletons, with approximately 5.4% in the top ten. The sequencing here drew on peripheral blood, taken on day 0 of AZD1222 vaccination. The origin of the receptors is an adult in good health. The CDR3 runs from the conserved cysteine through the conserved F or W. D genes are given only for firm matches. Only part of the rows carry a size: once, few, many, or a class if the clone is expanded.

TRBV6-5	once	-	TRBJ2-2	CASSPHLTGELFF	TGTGCCAGCAGCCCCCACCTCACCGGGGAGCTGTTTTTT
TRBV28	-	-	TRBJ1-5	CASSSGIEQPQHF	TGTGCCAGCAGTTCAGGGATTGAGCAGCCCCAGCATTTT
TRBV13	-	-	TRBJ2-5	CASSFGQETQYF	TGTGCCAGCAGCTTTGGGCAAGAGACCCAGTACTTC
TRBV4-2	-	TRBD1	TRBJ1-2	CASSQDVGTGPSDAYGYTF	TGTGCCAGCAGCCAAGATGTCGGGACAGGGCCCTCCGACGCCTATGGCTACACCTTC
TRBV7-2	-	-	TRBJ1-3	CASSLAGYFSGNTIYF	TGTGCCAGCAGCTTAGCGGGCTATTTCTCTGGAAACACCATATATTTT
TRBV5-1	-	TRBD2	TRBJ2-1	CASSLVYAGVGAYNEQFF	TGCGCCAGCAGCTTGGTCTATGCGGGGGTAGGGGCCTACAATGAGCAGTTCTTC
TRBV7-2	-	-	TRBJ2-5	CASSLATTVKETQYF	TGTGCCAGCAGCTTAGCGACGACAGTTAAAGAGACCCAGTACTTC
TRBV6-6	-	-	TRBJ2-7	CASTPGPSGAYEQYF	TGTGCCAGCACCCCCGGTCCTTCGGGGGCCTACGAGCAGTACTTC
TRBV4-3	-	-	TRBJ1-5	CASSQNWTPYSNQPQHF	TGCGCCAGCAGCCAAAACTGGACCCCCTATAGCAATCAGCCCCAGCATTTT
TRBV9	-	-	TRBJ2-5	CASSVELAGETQYF	TGTGCCAGCAGCGTAGAACTAGCCGGAGAGACCCAGTACTTC
TRBV28	-	-	TRBJ1-6	CASSSNSGAWAGSPLHF	TGTGCCAGCAGTTCGAATTCGGGGGCATGGGCCGGTTCACCCCTCCACTTT
TRBV6-4	many	TRBD2	TRBJ2-3	CASSDGERGGADTQYF	TGTGCCAGCAGTGACGGTGAGCGGGGGGGCGCAGATACGCAGTATTTT
TRBV7-2	-	-	TRBJ2-6	CASIHTGTPHSGANVLTF	TGTGCCAGCATCCACACCGGGACACCTCACTCTGGGGCCAACGTCCTGACTTTC
TRBV7-2	-	TRBD2	TRBJ2-3	CASSTGLAGGITDTQYF	TGTGCCAGCAGCACGGGACTAGCGGGGGGTATCACAGATACGCAGTATTTT
TRBV6-5	few	-	TRBJ1-3	CASSQGNTIYF	TGTGCCAGCAGTCAGGGAAACACCATATATTTT
TRBV3-1/TRBV3-2	-	TRBD2	TRBJ2-7	CASSPSTSGEQYF	TGTGCCAGCAGCCCCTCAACTAGCGGCGAGCAGTACTTC
TRBV27	-	TRBD1	TRBJ1-5	CASTQTGSGNQPQHF	TGTGCCAGCACCCAGACAGGGTCGGGCAATCAGCCCCAGCATTTT
TRBV12-5	-	-	TRBJ1-2	CASGGPPNYGYTF	TGTGCTAGTGGTGGACCTCCTAACTATGGCTACACCTTC
TRBV4-3	-	TRBD1	TRBJ1-2	CASSHEEGGGDGYTF	TGCGCCAGCAGCCATGAGGAAGGGGGCGGCGATGGCTACACCTTC
TRBV4-3	-	TRBD2	TRBJ2-3	CASSQGVTSGGTDTQYF	TGCGCCAGCAGCCAAGGAGTCACTAGCGGGGGCACAGATACGCAGTATTTT
TRBV29-1	-	TRBD1	TRBJ2-7	CSVGTGNEQYF	TGCAGCGTTGGGACAGGGAACGAGCAGTACTTC
TRBV7-2	-	TRBD2	TRBJ2-5	CASSFSGAQETQYF	TGTGCCAGCAGCTTTAGCGGGGCCCAAGAGACCCAGTACTTC
TRBV7-2	-	-	TRBJ1-6	CASSPQGASPLHF	TGTGCCAGCAGTCCTCAGGGAGCCTCACCCCTCCACTTT
TRBV7-9	-	-	TRBJ1-1	CASSPPGRVRTEAFF	TGTGCCAGCAGCCCCCCCGGGCGGGTTCGGACTGAAGCTTTCTTT
TRBV9	-	-	TRBJ1-2	CASSVDSATSLSGYTF	TGTGCCAGCAGCGTAGATTCTGCGACCTCGTTGAGTGGCTACACCTTC
TRBV21-1	-	-	TRBJ1-5	CASSNHDGTSSNQPQHF	TGTGCCAGCAGCAATCATGATGGCACCTCTAGCAATCAGCCCCAGCATTTT
TRBV7-8	-	-	TRBJ1-1	CASSLATGMNTEAFF	TGTGCCAGCAGCTTAGCGACAGGCATGAACACTGAAGCTTTCTTT
TRBV12-3/TRBV12-4	-	-	TRBJ1-6	CASSFPNSPLHF	TGTGCCAGCAGTTTCCCAAATTCACCCCTCCACTTT
TRBV7-9	-	-	TRBJ2-3	CASSEPPLGTSTDTQYF	TGTGCCAGCAGCGAACCCCCACTAGGAACTAGCACAGATACGCAGTATTTT
TRBV5-1	-	TRBD1	TRBJ1-4	CASSRGTGGEKLFF	TGCGCCAGCAGCCGGGGGACAGGGGGAGAAAAACTGTTTTTT